The sequence of this T cell receptor (beta chain) was determined in a study of blood T cells in healthy people across ages. As for the study in general: Template switching recovered approximately one barcoded beta molecule for every two T cells.

For this clonotype: The junction and the germline gene differ at one end; a read error may be behind it.

The CDR3 has 14 residues. Germline V gene sequence: CDR1 DFQATT, CDR2 SNEGSKA (reference sequence). Primed by a sample-barcoded 5' primer and a J-beta primer mix, a second PCR proceeded for 7 to 11 cycles. MiXCR, run by TCRdb on the 5' RACE reads, gives a single entry per CDR3 protein. The sample carries around 990,000 distinct CDR3 sequences, 35% to 45% recorded once. The sequence was collected from a man younger than 35 in good health. Sequencing input: blood. This chain links TRBV20-1 with TRBJ1-4; D ambiguous. CDR3 region: CSVRDGHAPTELFF. The CDR3 DNA follows: TGCAGTGTTAGAGATGGCCATGCCCCGACGGAACTGTTTTTT.